This TCR beta chain was captured in a study of T cells in Graves' hyperthyroidism and ophthalmopathy. It was RNA transcripts that yielded the amplified TCR beta CDR3 regions. HTBI primers were employed in a first-round RT-PCR of the TCR CDR3. One entry per CDR3 protein results from TCRdb running MiXCR on the multiplex PCR reads. The sample has fewer than 400,000 distinct CDR3 sequences, 20% to 30% seen once; the top ten hold around 79%. This CDR3 spans 16 amino acids. The junction had 10 bases not matched to a gene; V was cut back by 6 bases and J by 3 bases. Germline V gene sequence: CDR1 MDHEN, CDR2 SYDVKM.

The sequenced material came from blood. V gene TRBV28 combines with J gene TRBJ2-1; 8 bases line up with TRBD1. The receptor was isolated from a man aged 50 to 59 with Graves' hyperthyroidism. The CDR3 reads CASSDTRGQGYNEQFF. CDR3 DNA: TGTGCCAGCAGCGATACCCGCGGACAGGGCTACAATGAGCAGTTCTTC.